Listed below are T cell receptor beta chains from one sample, sequenced in a study of radiation and T cells in renal cell carcinoma. TCRdb's copy holds only in-frame clones and misses some; the assay was immunoSEQ multiplex PCR. This table holds fewer than 200,000 clones, about 88% found once. The input for sequencing was blood, taken from a patient whose treatment included radiotherapy and nephrectomy. Every receptor here comes from a woman aged 45 to 65 with renal cell carcinoma. CDR3s include the opening cysteine and the closing phenylalanine or tryptophan. A D gene is named only where the DNA matches it firmly. Clone size appears in some rows only: once, few, many, or a class for an expanded clone.

TRBV5-1	TRBJ1-4	.	.	CASSLEPATNEKLFF	TGCGCCAGCAGCTTGGAGCCAGCAACTAATGAAAAACTGTTTTTT
TRBV7-9	TRBJ1-1	TRBD1	.	CASSLTGTALLPEAFF	TGTGCCAGCAGCTTAACCGGGACAGCACTTCTACCTGAAGCTTTCTTT
TRBV6-6	TRBJ1-1	.	.	CASSSGQVNTEAFF	TGTGCCAGCAGTTCGGGGCAGGTGAACACTGAAGCTTTCTTT
TRBV19	TRBJ2-5	TRBD2	.	CASSLGLAGGQETQYF	TGTGCCAGTAGTTTGGGACTAGCGGGGGGGCAAGAGACCCAGTACTTC
TRBV15	TRBJ1-4	.	.	CATSRLGDATNEKLFF	TGTGCCACCAGCAGGCTAGGGGACGCAACTAATGAAAAACTGTTTTTT
TRBV9	TRBJ2-6	.	.	CASSVTQSGPSDSGANVLTF	TGTGCCAGCAGCGTGACCCAATCCGGGCCCAGTGACTCTGGGGCCAACGTCCTGACTTTC
TRBV27	TRBJ1-2	.	.	CASSAEGYGYTF	TGTGCCAGCAGCGCTGAGGGGTATGGCTACACCTTC
TRBV5-1	TRBJ1-6	.	.	CASSLLSSTDSPLHF	TGCGCCAGCAGCTTGTTGTCCTCAACGGATTCACCCCTCCACTTT
TRBV25-1	TRBJ1-2	.	.	CASSELTGAYGYTF	TGTGCCAGCAGTGAATTGACGGGGGCCTATGGCTACACCTTC
TRBV6-5	TRBJ2-1	TRBD1	.	CASSFGDSSEFF	TGTGCCAGCAGTTTCGGGGACAGTTCAGAGTTCTTC
TRBV13	TRBJ2-2	.	.	CASSQPITIALTNTGELFF	TGTGCCAGCAGCCAACCGATCACCATAGCCCTCACGAACACCGGGGAGCTGTTTTTT
TRBV7-9	TRBJ2-5	TRBD1	.	CASINTGTVQRETQYF	TGTGCCAGCATTAACACCGGGACAGTCCAGAGAGAGACCCAGTACTTC
TRBV5-4	TRBJ2-1	.	.	CASSFLEPGDEQFF	TGTGCCAGCAGCTTTTTGGAGCCCGGGGATGAGCAGTTCTTC
TRBV5-1	TRBJ1-1	TRBD1	many	CASSPGDRGTLLQAFF	TGCGCCAGCAGCCCCGGGGACAGGGGGACTCTACTTCAAGCTTTCTTT
TRBV6-5	TRBJ1-1	.	.	CASSYRNTATEAFF	TGTGCCAGCAGTTACAGAAACACCGCCACTGAAGCTTTCTTT
TRBV4-1	TRBJ2-7	.	.	CASSQVDGGYEQYF	TGCGCCAGCAGCCAAGTGGACGGGGGCTACGAGCAGTACTTC
TRBV7-2	TRBJ2-7	TRBD1	once	CASSLNRGSYEQYF	TGTGCCAGCAGCCTAAACAGGGGATCCTACGAGCAGTACTTC
TRBV6-6	TRBJ2-2	.	once	CASSYSSVAPRRELFF	TGTGCCAGCAGTTACTCGAGCGTAGCGCCCCGGAGGGAGCTGTTTTTT
TRBV6-5	TRBJ2-1	TRBD1	.	CASSYPGQGSDEQFF	TGTGCCAGCAGTTACCCCGGACAGGGGAGCGATGAGCAGTTCTTC
TRBV6-6	TRBJ2-2	TRBD2	.	CASSFQRENTGELFF	TGTGCCAGCAGCTTCCAGCGGGAGAACACCGGGGAGCTGTTTTTT
TRBV18	TRBJ2-5	.	.	CASSPPTSWKETQYF	TGTGCCAGCTCACCACCCACTAGCTGGAAAGAGACCCAGTACTTC
TRBV6-1	TRBJ1-3	.	few	CASRTQGSGNTIYF	TGTGCCAGCAGGACGCAGGGCTCTGGAAACACCATATATTTT
TRBV7-2	TRBJ2-5	.	.	CALGETQYF	TGTGCTCTAGGAGAGACCCAGTACTTC
TRBV10-3	TRBJ2-7	TRBD1	few	CAIRNPGTGANEQYF	TGTGCCATCAGGAATCCCGGGACAGGGGCTAACGAGCAGTACTTC
TRBV4-1	TRBJ2-7	.	.	CASSQENSAGREQYF	TGCGCCAGCAGCCAAGAAAACTCGGCAGGGAGGGAGCAGTACTTC
TRBV4-3	TRBJ1-5	.	.	CASSQDLQPNQPQHF	TGCGCCAGCAGCCAAGATTTACAGCCCAATCAGCCCCAGCATTTT
TRBV18	TRBJ2-3	TRBD2	.	CASSPLSGGITDTQYF	TGTGCCAGCTCACCCCTTAGCGGGGGCATCACAGATACGCAGTATTTT
TRBV7-9	TRBJ1-4	TRBD1	.	CASSLAGTGGEKLFF	TGTGCCAGCAGCTTAGCGGGCACAGGGGGGGAAAAACTGTTTTTT
TRBV19	TRBJ2-7	.	.	CASSSGGPAYEQYF	TGTGCCAGTAGTTCCGGGGGCCCGGCGTACGAGCAGTACTTC
TRBV9	TRBJ1-6	TRBD1	.	CASSHIIPGQGARNSPLHF	TGTGCCAGCAGCCACATCATCCCGGGACAGGGGGCTCGCAATTCACCCCTCCACTTT
TRBV5-1	TRBJ1-2	TRBD1	once	CASSFGTANYGYTF	TGCGCCAGCAGCTTCGGGACAGCTAACTATGGCTACACCTTC
TRBV19	TRBJ1-2	.	.	CASSIAPGANYGYTF	TGTGCCAGTAGTATAGCGCCCGGAGCTAACTATGGCTACACCTTC
TRBV21-1	TRBJ1-2	.	.	CASRRGKQGPGGYTF	TGTGCCAGCCGGAGGGGTAAACAGGGGCCGGGAGGCTACACCTTC
TRBV6-1	TRBJ1-1	TRBD1	few	CASTLTGVNTEAFF	TGTGCCAGCACCTTGACAGGGGTGAACACTGAAGCTTTCTTT
TRBV6-5	TRBJ2-7	TRBD2	.	CASSYGGGNTYEQYF	TGTGCCAGCAGTTACGGCGGGGGAAACACCTACGAGCAGTACTTC
TRBV12-2	TRBJ1-5	.	.	CASRIRPGRPGPDQPQHF	TGTGCAAGTCGAATCAGACCCGGGCGGCCAGGGCCCGATCAGCCCCAGCATTTT
TRBV5-4	TRBJ2-2	TRBD1	.	CASSWTGEGGELFF	TGTGCCAGCAGCTGGACAGGGGAAGGCGGGGAGCTGTTTTTT
TRBV6-1	TRBJ2-5	TRBD1	.	CASSVGQIETQYF	TGTGCCAGCAGTGTGGGACAGATAGAGACCCAGTACTTC
TRBV13	TRBJ2-3	TRBD1	.	CASSSKTGFTDTQYF	TGTGCCAGCAGCTCCAAGACAGGGTTCACAGATACGCAGTATTTT
TRBV5-1	TRBJ2-5	TRBD2	once	CASSPGALAGEETQYF	TGCGCCAGCAGCCCGGGCGCGCTAGCGGGGGAAGAGACCCAGTACTTC
TRBV9	TRBJ2-3	.	.	CASSSRSYTDTQYF	TGTGCCAGCAGCTCCAGAAGCTACACAGATACGCAGTATTTT
TRBV23-1	TRBJ1-2	.	few	CASSLTAAYYGYTF	TGCGCCAGCAGTCTAACCGCAGCCTACTATGGCTACACCTTC
TRBV4-2	TRBJ2-3	TRBD2	.	CASSQVLAGGRDTQYF	TGTGCCAGCAGCCAAGTACTAGCGGGGGGGCGCGATACGCAGTATTTT
TRBV23-1	TRBJ1-4	.	.	CASSQSRAPNEKLFF	TGCGCCAGCAGTCAATCGCGGGCACCTAATGAAAAACTGTTTTTT
TRBV7-9	TRBJ1-2	.	few	CASAMSLFYGYTF	TGTGCCAGCGCGATGAGTCTGTTCTATGGCTACACCTTC
TRBV14	TRBJ1-2	.	.	CASSQDARWYGYTF	TGTGCCAGCAGCCAAGACGCTCGGTGGTATGGCTACACCTTC
TRBV5-1	TRBJ1-1	.	.	CASELGWGLSTEAFF	TGCGCCAGCGAGCTTGGGTGGGGGCTGAGCACTGAAGCTTTCTTT
TRBV9	TRBJ1-4	.	.	CASSVGTRNEKLFF	TGTGCCAGCAGCGTAGGGACAAGGAATGAAAAACTGTTTTTT
TRBV28	TRBJ2-7	.	.	CASSPSFSYEQYF	TGTGCCAGCAGCCCCTCCTTCTCCTACGAGCAGTACTTC
TRBV5-1	TRBJ2-7	.	.	CASSLAPGTYEQYF	TGCGCCAGCAGCTTGGCACCGGGGACCTACGAGCAGTACTTC
TRBV7-9	TRBJ2-5	.	.	CASSLAASEEETQYF	TGTGCCAGCAGCTTAGCGGCTAGCGAAGAAGAGACCCAGTACTTC
TRBV5-1	TRBJ2-3	.	.	CASSLESLWDTQYF	TGCGCCAGCAGCTTGGAAAGCCTGTGGGATACGCAGTATTTT
TRBV29-1	TRBJ1-1	.	.	CSVGQEAFF	TGCAGCGTTGGACAGGAAGCTTTCTTT
TRBV6-1	TRBJ1-1	TRBD1	.	CASSEIVRTGEAFF	TGTGCCAGCAGTGAAATTGTTAGGACAGGAGAAGCTTTCTTT
TRBV30	TRBJ2-7	.	.	CAWSDYIGQYF	TGTGCCTGGAGTGATTATATCGGGCAGTACTTC
TRBV5-1	TRBJ2-5	TRBD1	.	CASSLHGQGARETQYF	TGCGCCAGCAGCCTGCACGGACAGGGGGCTCGAGAGACCCAGTACTTC
TRBV19	TRBJ1-4	.	.	CASSTQPGQPNEKLFF	TGTGCCAGTAGTACACAACCGGGACAACCGAATGAAAAACTGTTTTTT
TRBV2	TRBJ1-2	.	.	CASSEDNDYYGYTF	TGTGCCAGCAGTGAAGACAACGATTACTATGGCTACACCTTC
TRBV6-5	TRBJ1-1	TRBD1	.	CASSYRRQGLNTEAFF	TGTGCCAGCAGTTACAGGCGACAGGGCCTGAACACTGAAGCTTTCTTT